The sequence of this T cell receptor (beta chain) was determined in a study of blood T cell repertoires in COVID-19. Background on the study: Sites in the United States, Italy and Spain provided acute and convalescent COVID-19 samples. From T cells, B-cell-depleted T cells, or PBMCs came the material, which was cDNA or gDNA.

The CDR3 has 14 residues. The germline CDR1 and CDR2 sequences are KGHDR and SFDVKD. With 4 bases clipped from V and 4 bases from J, the junction kept 2 bases outside the gene matches. Authors' processing steps: Reference gene primers were amplified, and this amplification served to estimate nucleated cell counts. Repertoires were generated with immunoSEQ multiplex PCR, while TCRdb's copy carries only in-frame clones and drops some. That table supplies the V and J calls and clone size; D and trimming were determined from the DNA. Among about 120,000 clones, approximately 90% were seen once, and the ten largest hold around 30%.

This TCR was sampled from a man between 65 and 85 years old with active or convalescent COVID-19. Sequenced: peripheral blood. The J gene is TRBJ2-2, the V gene TRBV24-1, with 7 bases fitting TRBD1. The CDR3 sequence: CATSEQGFTGELFF. In DNA form, the CDR3 reads TGTGCCACCAGTGAACAGGGGTTCACCGGGGAGCTGTTTTTT.